This T cell receptor (beta chain) originates from a study of T cell clusters in autoimmune cytopenias. Findings of the study overall: A dominant lymphoma-associated repertoire apparently masked the cluster-lack signature in secondary cytopenia versus chronic lymphocytic leukemia. TRB repertoire shifts in secondary cytopenia and chronic lymphocytic leukemia mostly reflected lymphoma, not autoimmunity. The T cell clusters were defined only in silico, without experimental functional validation. Primary autoimmune cytopenia patients seemingly lacked the physiological T cell clusters found in healthy donors.

Multiplex touch-down PCR amplified TRB using TRB-A and TRB-B pools in one tube. TCRdb reprocessed the multiplex PCR reads; each CDR3 protein has one entry and no DNA is given. The table lists approximately 12,000 distinct CDR3 sequences. The CDR3 covers 16 residues. Germline loops: CDR1 LNHNV, CDR2 YYDKDF (reference sequence). With regard to this clonotype: Its antigen is unidentified.

Tens of thousands of genome equivalents of blood DNA were amplified for TRB. Sequencing used peripheral blood. The chain links TRBV15 to TRBJ2-7; TCRdb reports TRBD2, a call that lacks DNA to check it against. The TCR sequence derives from a human donor with an autoimmune cytopenia or autoimmune hepatitis (not recorded which). The CDR3 spells CATSRDQLAGDDEQYF.